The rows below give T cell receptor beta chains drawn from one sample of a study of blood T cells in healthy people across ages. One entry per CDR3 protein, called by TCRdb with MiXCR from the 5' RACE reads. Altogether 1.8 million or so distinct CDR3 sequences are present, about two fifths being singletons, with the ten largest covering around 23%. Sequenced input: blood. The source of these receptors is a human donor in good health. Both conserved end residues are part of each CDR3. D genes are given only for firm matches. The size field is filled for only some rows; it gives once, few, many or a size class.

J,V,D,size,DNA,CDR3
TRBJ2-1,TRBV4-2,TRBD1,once,TGTGCCAGCAGCCAAGCTGGGACAGACTACAATGAGCAGTTCTTC,CASSQAGTDYNEQFF
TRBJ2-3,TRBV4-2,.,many,TGTGCCAGCAGCCAAGGCCAGGATTTCGGGGGAACAGATACGCAGTATTTT,CASSQGQDFGGTDTQYF
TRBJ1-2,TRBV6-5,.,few,TGTGCCAGCAGTTACTCCGGCGCAGGGCGGTATGGCTACACCTTC,CASSYSGAGRYGYTF
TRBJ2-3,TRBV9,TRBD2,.,TGTGCCAGCAGCCAGTCTAGCGGGGGGTTCACAGATACGCAGTATTTT,CASSQSSGGFTDTQYF
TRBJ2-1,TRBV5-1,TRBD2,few,TGCGCCAGTGCGACTAGCCCTAGCTCCTACAATGAGCAGTTCTTC,CASATSPSSYNEQFF
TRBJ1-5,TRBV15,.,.,TGTGCCACCAGCAGAGATTTGGCAGAATATCAGCCCCAGCATTTT,CATSRDLAEYQPQHF
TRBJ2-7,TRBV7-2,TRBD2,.,TGTGCCAGCAGCTTCTTACTAGCGGGGACGACCTACGAGCAGTACTTC,CASSFLLAGTTYEQYF
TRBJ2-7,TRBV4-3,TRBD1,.,TGCGCCAGCAGCCAAGACGGGACAGGGTATCGCTACGAGCAGTACTTC,CASSQDGTGYRYEQYF
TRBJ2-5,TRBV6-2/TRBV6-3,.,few,TGTGCCAGCGCCCGGGGGCCGGCGAGGGAGACCCAGTACTTC,CASARGPARETQYF
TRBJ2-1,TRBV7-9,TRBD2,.,TGTGCCAGCAGCCCCAGACTAGCGGGGGCCTCACTCAATGAGCAGTTCTTC,CASSPRLAGASLNEQFF
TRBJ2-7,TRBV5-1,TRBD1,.,TGCGCCAGCAGCTTGTCGGGACAGCTCATTTACGAGCAGTACTTC,CASSLSGQLIYEQYF
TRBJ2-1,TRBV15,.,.,TGTGCCACCAGCACCGTCAATGAGCAGTTCTTC,CATSTVNEQFF
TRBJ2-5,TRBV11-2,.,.,TGTGCCAGCAGCCCTTCGCATTTGGGCCTGGGAGAGACCCAGTACTTC,CASSPSHLGLGETQYF
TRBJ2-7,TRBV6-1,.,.,TGTGCCAGCAGTGGATCGGCCCTAGCCGAGCAGTACTTC,CASSGSALAEQYF
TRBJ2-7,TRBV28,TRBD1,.,TGTGCCAGCAGTTTATTCCCCGGGACAGGGGGACACGAGCAGTACTTC,CASSLFPGTGGHEQYF
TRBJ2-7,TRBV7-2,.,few,TGTGCCAGCAGCTACGTCAGGGAGCTATCGTACGAGCAGTACTTC,CASSYVRELSYEQYF
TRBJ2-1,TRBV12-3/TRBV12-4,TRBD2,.,TGTGCCAGCAGCCCGTCTAGCGGGGTAGGGCAGTTCTTC,CASSPSSGVGQFF
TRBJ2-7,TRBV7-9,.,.,TGTGCCAGCAGCTCGGACAGCGCCGAGCAGTACTTC,CASSSDSAEQYF
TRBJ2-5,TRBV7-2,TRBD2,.,TGTGCCAGCAGCATTTGGACTAGCGGGGGGGCCAACCAGACCCAGTACTTC,CASSIWTSGGANQTQYF
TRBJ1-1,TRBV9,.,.,TGTGCCAGCAGCGTAGGGGTCTTAAACACTGAAGCTTTCTTT,CASSVGVLNTEAFF